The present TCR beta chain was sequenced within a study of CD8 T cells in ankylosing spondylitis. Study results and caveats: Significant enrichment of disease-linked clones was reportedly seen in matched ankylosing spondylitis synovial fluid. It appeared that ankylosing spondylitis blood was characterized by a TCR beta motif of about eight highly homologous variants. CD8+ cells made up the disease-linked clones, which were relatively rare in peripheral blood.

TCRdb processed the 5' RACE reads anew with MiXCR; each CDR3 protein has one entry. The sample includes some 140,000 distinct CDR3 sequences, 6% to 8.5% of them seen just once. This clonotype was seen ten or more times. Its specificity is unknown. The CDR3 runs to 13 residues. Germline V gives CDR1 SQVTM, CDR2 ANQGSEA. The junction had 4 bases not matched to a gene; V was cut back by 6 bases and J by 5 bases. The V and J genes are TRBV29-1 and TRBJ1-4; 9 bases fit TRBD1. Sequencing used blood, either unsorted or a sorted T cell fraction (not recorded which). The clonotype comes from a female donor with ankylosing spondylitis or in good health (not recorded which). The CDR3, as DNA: TGCAGCGTCGGGACAGGGAGGAATGAAAAACTGTTTTTT. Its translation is CSVGTGRNEKLFF.